One sample yielded the 14 T cell receptor beta chains listed below, sequenced in a study of blood T cell repertoires in COVID-19. TCRdb's copy holds only in-frame clones and misses some; the assay was immunoSEQ multiplex PCR. The table has roughly 410,000 clones, around 87% seen once. The sequencing sample was made of peripheral blood. All receptors come from a woman aged 60 to 75 with COVID-19, enrolled during active disease.

This chain connects TRBV7-2 to TRBJ1-2, with 9 bases matching TRBD1. V shed 4 bases and J 2 bases; nucleotides not matched to a gene: 5. Germline loops: CDR1 SGHTA, CDR2 FQGNSA. The CDR3 consists of 15 residues. The CDR3 region is CASSWKTGGNYGYTF. Here the CDR3 DNA reads TGTGCCAGCAGCTGGAAGACAGGGGGAAACTATGGCTACACCTTC.

The rearrangement joins TRBV29-1 to TRBJ2-1, with D possibly matching TRBD2 (5 bases). Looked up from germline, CDR1 is SQVTM and CDR2 is ANQGSEA. Trimming shortened V by 5 bases and J by 3 bases, and 17 bases separated the two germline ends. The CDR3 has 15 residues. CDR3 loop: CSVLTYPGFYNEQFF. CDR3 bases: TGCAGCGTTCTGACGTATCCGGGATTCTACAATGAGCAGTTCTTC.

Points on this clone: This sample includes further DNA sequences coding for the same CDR3. The chain joins TRBV18 to TRBJ2-1; TRBD2 matches 16 bases. Germline assignment: CDR1 KGHSH and CDR2 LQKENI. The CDR3 has 18 amino acids. V shed 0 bases and J 4 bases; nucleotides not matched to a gene: 3. Here the CDR3 reads CASSPPGLAGGLYNEQFF. Written as DNA, the CDR3 is TGTGCCAGCTCACCACCGGGACTAGCGGGGGGGCTTTACAATGAGCAGTTCTTC.

V and J are TRBV9 and TRBJ2-5, with TRBD2 matching 12 bases. Unmatched junction bases numbered 11, after V lost 3 bases and J lost 5 bases. CDR1 is SGDLS and CDR2 is YYNGEE in the germline V gene. The CDR3 has 17 residues. This CDR3 is CASSAPSTSGGGETQYF. In DNA, the CDR3 is TGTGCCAGCAGCGCTCCCTCGACTAGCGGGGGAGGTGAGACCCAGTACTTC. Full variable domain (outside the CDR3, taken from reference TRBV9 and TRBJ2-5): DSGVTQTPKHLITATGQRVTLRCSPRSGDLSVYWYQQSLDQGLQFLIQYYNGEERAKGNILERFSAQQFPDLHSELNLSSLELGDSALYFCASSAPSTSGGGETQYFGPGTRLLVL.

The rearrangement uses TRBV3-1 (or the pseudogene TRBV3-2) and TRBJ2-1; the D gene is possibly TRBD1 (7 bases). This CDR3 has 15 residues. Germline loops: CDR1 LGHDT, CDR2 YNNKEL (reference sequence). Trimming took 6 bases from V and 12 from J, leaving 24 bases between them. CDR3 protein: CASSLPGTATGGQFF. CDR3 in DNA: TGTGCCAGCAGTCTCCCCGGGACAGCAACCGGGGGGCAGTTCTTC.

Only a few counts were recorded for this clone. This chain joins TRBV12-5 and TRBJ1-2, with TRBD1 matching 7 bases. Germline V gene lookup returns CDR1 LGHNT and CDR2 FRNRAP. The CDR3 loop spans 14 amino acids. V dropped 5 bases and J dropped 5; count of bases not matched to a gene: 8. The CDR3 here is CASGPGQVQYGYTF. Written as DNA, the CDR3 is TGTGCTAGTGGTCCTGGACAGGTTCAGTATGGCTACACCTTC.

The table lists this clone with a count of one. The chain uses TRBV7-9 and TRBJ2-2, with a weak D call TRBD1 (5 bases). The V gene's germline CDR1 is SEHNR and CDR2 FQNEAQ (reference sequence). This CDR3 is built from 15 residues. V shed 7 bases and J shed 9 bases, with 21 bases lying between them. The CDR3 here is CASTPGDRHDRELFF. DNA for the CDR3: TGTGCCAGCACCCCCGGTGACAGACACGACCGGGAGCTGTTTTTT. Full variable domain (outside the CDR3, taken from reference TRBV7-9 and TRBJ2-2): DTGVSQNPRHKITKRGQNVTFRCDPISEHNRLYWYRQTLGQGPEFLTYFQNEAQLEKSRLLSDRFSAERPKGSFSTLEIQRTEQGDSAMYLCASTPGDRHDRELFFGEGSRLTVL.

The chain combines TRBV2 with TRBJ1-2; D ambiguous. The CDR3 consists of 14 residues. Trimming shortened V by 2 bases and J by 3 bases, and 10 bases separated the two germline ends. Germline CDR1 reads SNHLY; CDR2 reads FYNNEI. The CDR3 sequence: CASSESLGDYGYTF. The CDR3, as DNA: TGTGCCAGCAGTGAAAGTCTGGGAGACTATGGCTACACCTTC. Full variable domain (missing parts from reference TRBV2 and TRBJ1-2): EPEVTQTPSHQVTQMGQEVILRCVPISNHLYFYWYRQILGQKVEFLVSFYNNEISEKSEIFDDQFSVERPDGSNFTLKIRSTKLEDSAMYFCASSESLGDYGYTFGSGTRLTVV.

V and J are TRBV29-1 and TRBJ2-1, with TRBD1 matching over 11 bases. Losses at the gene ends were 4 bases for V and 7 bases for J; bases not matched to a gene: 6. CDR1 and CDR2 from the germline V gene are SQVTM and ANQGSEA. The CDR3 has 14 amino acids. CDR3 sequence: CSVARTGGPNEQFF. The DNA of the CDR3 is TGCAGCGTTGCGAGGACAGGGGGCCCTAATGAGCAGTTCTTC.

This clone was detected once. The chain joins TRBV5-1 to TRBJ1-4; 8 nucleotides agree with TRBD1. Per the germline V gene, CDR1 is SGHRS and CDR2 is YFSETQ. The CDR3 length is 17 residues. V shed 0 bases and J 0 bases; nucleotides not matched to a gene: 4. The CDR3 DNA reads as TGCGCCAGCAGCTTGGCAGGGGGCCCCGCAACTAATGAAAAACTGTTTTTT. It translates to CASSLAGGPATNEKLFF.

J is TRBJ2-5 and V is TRBV5-4; TRBD2 might be the D (5 bases). Between the trimmed V and J ends, which lost 1 base and 1 base, there was a span of 11 bases. This CDR3 is 15 amino acids long. CDR1 is SGHNT, CDR2 YYREEE, per germline (reference sequence). CDR3 sequence: CASSLRRHLQETQYF. CDR3 DNA sequence: TGTGCCAGCAGCTTGAGGAGGCATCTCCAAGAGACCCAGTACTTC.

The chain recombines TRBV5-1 with TRBJ2-7, with a weak D call TRBD1 (5 bases). The CDR3 has 13 amino acids. The V end lost 2 bases, the J end lost 6 bases, and 12 bases lay between the germline ends. CDR1 SGHRS and CDR2 YFSETQ come from the germline V gene. CDR3 in DNA: TGCGCCAGCAGCTTATCACAGGTGGGCGAGCAGTACTTC. It specifies CASSLSQVGEQYF. The full variable domain, in which reference TRBV5-1 and TRBJ2-7 provide the parts outside the CDR3, is KAGVTQTPRYLIKTRGQQVTLSCSPISGHRSVSWYQQTPGQGLQFLFEYFSETQRNKGNFPGRFSGRQFSNSRSEMNVSTLELGDSALYLCASSLSQVGEQYFGPGTRLTVT.

The chain links TRBV28 to TRBJ1-2, with D perhaps TRBD1 (6 bases). CDR3 size: 12 residues. CDR1 is MDHEN, CDR2 SYDVKM, per germline. V was clipped by 6 bases and J by 4 bases, with 9 bases between them. The CDR3 DNA sequence: TGTGCCAGCAGACAGGACAGCTATGGCTACACCTTC. This encodes CASRQDSYGYTF.

V gene TRBV6-5 combines with J gene TRBJ2-5; the D gene is possibly TRBD1 (5 bases). V lost 7 bases to trimming and J lost 0 bases, with 15 bases between them. The length of the CDR3 is 15 residues. Germline lookup yields CDR1 MNHEY and CDR2 SVGAGI. CDR3 in DNA: TGTGCCAGCAACAGGCAGGCTGTGAACCAAGAGACCCAGTACTTC. Translating it yields CASNRQAVNQETQYF.